This T cell receptor beta chain was recovered during a study of blood T cell repertoires in COVID-19. Study-wide background: From the United States, Italy and Spain came samples of acute and convalescent COVID-19. From T cells, B-cell-depleted T cells, or PBMCs came the material, which was cDNA or gDNA.

This clone was detected only a few times. Original methodology: Nucleated cell counts were estimated from reference gene primer amplification. TCRdb keeps only in-frame clones here, not all; method: immunoSEQ multiplex PCR. The V and J calls and the clone size are those of that table, but D and trimming were determined from the DNA. The table records 200,000 to 250,000 clones, around 86% of them present only once. The sample was peripheral blood. This receptor was identified in a man in his thirties or forties who had recovered from COVID-19.

As DNA, the CDR3 is TGTGCCAGCAGCTTAGCGGGGCTGGAGACCCAGTACTTC. It yields the protein CASSLAGLETQYF. The chain joins TRBV7-9 to TRBJ2-5; weak D call: TRBD1 (5 bases). Germline-derived CDR1 and CDR2 are SEHNR and FQNEAQ (reference sequence). The V gene lost 0 bases and the J gene lost 5 bases, with 7 bases spanning the gap. The CDR3 loop spans 13 amino acids.